This T cell receptor beta chain was recovered during a study of OX40 agonist ivuxolimab in advanced cancers. Study outcomes and limitations: Expanded clones tended on average to be more numerous among CD8+ T cells than CD4+. Part of the nonresponder group also had normalized T-cell clonal expansion that was low. People who partly responded at 0.1-3.0 mg/kg had some of the least clonal expansion seen.

Sequenced by immunoSEQ multiplex PCR; TCRdb stores in-frame clones only, minus some. The sample gives about 42,000 clones, over 75% of which show up once; roughly 24% is in the top ten. Germline lookup yields CDR1 SEHNR and CDR2 FQNEAQ (reference sequence). V shed 5 bases, J shed 7 bases, and the junction held 10 bases outside the gene matches. There are 16 residues in the CDR3. This clone came up once. Its antigen is undetermined. Sequences were derived from CD4+ or CD8+ T cells sorted from blood, sampled in a trial of the OX40 agonist ivuxolimab. The TCR was taken from an adult with an advanced solid tumor such as melanoma, head and neck, liver or kidney cancer. This chain links TRBV7-9 with TRBJ2-1; 11 nucleotides agree with TRBD2. The CDR3 spells CASSRPAGLAANEQFF. CDR3 DNA sequence: TGTGCCAGCAGCCGACCCGCGGGACTAGCGGCGAATGAGCAGTTCTTC.